The 3 T cell receptor beta chains reported below all come from one sample, sequenced in a study of T-cell memory formation after mild COVID-19. TCRdb redid the calling of the 5' RACE reads with MiXCR, one entry per CDR3 protein. The sample holds 240,000 or so distinct CDR3 sequences; around a tenth are singletons and the top ten take approximately 20%. Sequencing was carried out using PBMCs or a T cell subset sorted from them (not recorded which). Source of these receptors: a young man who had mild COVID-19 (a few samples of this study predate the infection). Cell type and time point are not known.

In this sample, this clonotype turned up a few times. The chain has TRBV28 and TRBJ2-7; D is ambiguous. V gave up 7 bases and J gave up 9 bases, with 16 bases separating them. The CDR3 length is 12 residues. In germline, CDR1 is MDHEN, CDR2 SYDVKM. In DNA, the CDR3 is TGTGCCAGCACTCACCGATCCTGTGTGCAGTACGTC. This encodes CASTHRSCVQYV.

The chain joins TRBV7-3 to TRBJ2-1; unclear D gene. Germline V lookup: CDR1 SGHTA, CDR2 FQGTGA. Trimming left V 1 base short and J 0 bases short, with 10 bases between. The CDR3 has 16 amino acids. CDR3 bases: TGTGCCAGCAGCTTAATCGTCGCGAGCTCCTACAATGAGCAGTTCTTC. It codes for CASSLIVASSYNEQFF.

This clonotype has only a few counts. The CDR3 DNA sequence: TGTGCCAGCAGTTTCCGGGGACCGGGGAATGAGCAGTTCTTC. It translates to CASSFRGPGNEQFF. The chain employs TRBV27 and TRBJ2-1; perhaps D is TRBD1 or TRBD2 (5 bases each). The CDR3 has 14 amino acids. Trimming stripped 3 bases from V and 7 bases from J, with 13 bases between. CDR1 and CDR2 from the germline V gene are MNHEY and SMNVEV (reference sequence).